Listed here is a single T cell receptor (beta chain). The antigen is not known. At one end, the junction sequence differs from germline, possibly due to a read error. The sample originates from a study of T-cell reconstitution after alpha-beta-depleted transplantation in children. Overall study results and limits: As was reported, about two months after transplant, alpha-beta T cells came from several hundred expanded graft clones.

This CDR3 has 17 amino acids. Preparing the TCRbeta library involved the use of unique molecular identifiers. MiXCR, applied by TCRdb to the PCR reads, yields one record per CDR3 protein. This sample carries about 610,000 distinct CDR3 sequences, over 20% of them seen once, and the ten largest clones take approximately 39%. The material was PBMCs, obtained before TCRalphabeta/CD19-depleted stem cell transplant. The gene calls are TRBV12-3 or TRBV12-4 and TRBJ2-5; 11 bases match TRBD2. The receptor was isolated from a boy younger than two with Wiskott-Aldrich syndrome, due to receive a stem cell transplant. The CDR3 sequence is CANSLRSGRAMGETQYF. DNA for the CDR3: TGTGCCAACAGTTTACGTAGCGGGAGGGCCATGGGAGAGACCCAGTACTTC.